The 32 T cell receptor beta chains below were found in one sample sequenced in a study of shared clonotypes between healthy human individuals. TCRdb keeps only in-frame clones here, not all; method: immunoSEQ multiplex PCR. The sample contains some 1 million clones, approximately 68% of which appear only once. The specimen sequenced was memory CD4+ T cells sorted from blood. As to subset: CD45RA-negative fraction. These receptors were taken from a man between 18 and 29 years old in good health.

The CDR3 DNA reads as TGTGCCAGGGCTCGTGGGTCCGAAAAGAACAATCAGCCCCAGCATTTT. It translates to CARARGSEKNNQPQHF. The V and J genes are TRBV21-1 and TRBJ1-5. TRBV21-1 is described as a pseudogene. The CDR3 totals 16 residues.

The CDR3 protein is CASTRTGKTDTQYF. The CDR3 DNA is TGTGCCAGCACCCGGACAGGGAAAACAGATACGCAGTATTTT. V usage is TRBV13 and J usage is TRBJ2-3; 8 bases are a match to TRBD1. The V gene's germline CDR1 is PRHDT and CDR2 FYEKMQ (reference sequence). The CDR3 runs 14 residues. After removal of 7 bases from V and 3 bases from J, the junction contained 6 bases not matched to a gene. Together with reference TRBV13 and TRBJ2-3, the CDR3 gives the full variable domain: AAGVIQSPRHLIKEKRETATLKCYPIPRHDTVYWYQQGPGQDPQFLISFYEKMQSDKGSIPDRFSAQQFSDYHSELNMSSLELGDSALYFCASTRTGKTDTQYFGPGTRLTVL.

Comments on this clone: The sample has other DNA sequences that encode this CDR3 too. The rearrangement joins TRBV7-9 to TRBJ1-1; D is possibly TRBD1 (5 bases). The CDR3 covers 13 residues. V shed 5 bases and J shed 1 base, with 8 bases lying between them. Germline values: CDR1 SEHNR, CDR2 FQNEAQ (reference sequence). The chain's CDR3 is CASSRGANTEAFF. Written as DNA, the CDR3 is TGTGCCAGCAGCCGAGGGGCGAACACTGAAGCTTTCTTT.

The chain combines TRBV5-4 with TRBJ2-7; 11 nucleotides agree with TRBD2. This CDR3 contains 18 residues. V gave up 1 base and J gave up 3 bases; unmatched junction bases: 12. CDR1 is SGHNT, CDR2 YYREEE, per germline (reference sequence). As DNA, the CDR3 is TGTGCCAGCAGCTTGAGTCTCCTAGCGGGAGGACGAAGCTACGAGCAGTACTTC. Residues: CASSLSLLAGGRSYEQYF.

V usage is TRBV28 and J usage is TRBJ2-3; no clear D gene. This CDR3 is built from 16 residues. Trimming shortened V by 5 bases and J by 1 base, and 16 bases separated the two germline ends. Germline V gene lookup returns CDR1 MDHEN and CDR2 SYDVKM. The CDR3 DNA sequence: TGTGCCAGCAGTCAAACCCCCCAAAGGGGCACAGATACGCAGTATTTT. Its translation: CASSQTPQRGTDTQYF.

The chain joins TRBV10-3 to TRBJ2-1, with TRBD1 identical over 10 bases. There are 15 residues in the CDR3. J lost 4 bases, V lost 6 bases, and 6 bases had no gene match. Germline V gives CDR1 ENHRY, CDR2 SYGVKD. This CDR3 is CAISPGQGIYNEQFF. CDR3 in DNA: TGTGCCATCAGCCCGGGACAGGGGATTTACAATGAGCAGTTCTTC.

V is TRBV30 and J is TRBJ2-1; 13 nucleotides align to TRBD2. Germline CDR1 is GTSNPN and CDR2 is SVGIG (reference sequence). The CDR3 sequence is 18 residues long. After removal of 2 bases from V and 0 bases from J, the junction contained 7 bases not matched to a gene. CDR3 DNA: TGTGCCTGGAGTACGGGACTAGCGGGACGTCGCTCCTACAATGAGCAGTTCTTC. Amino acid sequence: CAWSTGLAGRRSYNEQFF.

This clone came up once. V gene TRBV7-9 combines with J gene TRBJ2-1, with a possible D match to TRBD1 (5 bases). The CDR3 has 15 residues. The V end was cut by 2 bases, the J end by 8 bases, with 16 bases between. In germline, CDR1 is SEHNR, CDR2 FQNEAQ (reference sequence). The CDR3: CASSLSAGSIDEQFF. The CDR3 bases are TGTGCCAGCAGCTTATCGGCAGGGTCGATCGATGAGCAGTTCTTC.

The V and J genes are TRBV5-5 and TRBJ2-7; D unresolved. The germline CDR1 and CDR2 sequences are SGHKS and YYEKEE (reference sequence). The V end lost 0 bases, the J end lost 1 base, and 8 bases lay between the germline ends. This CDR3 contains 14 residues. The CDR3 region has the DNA TGTGCCAGCAGCTTGGACGCCAGTTCCTACGAGCAGTACTTC. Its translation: CASSLDASSYEQYF.

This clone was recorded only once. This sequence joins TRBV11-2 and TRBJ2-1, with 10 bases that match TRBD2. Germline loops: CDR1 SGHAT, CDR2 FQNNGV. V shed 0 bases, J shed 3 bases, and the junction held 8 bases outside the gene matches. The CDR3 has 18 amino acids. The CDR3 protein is CASSLDSMSGGGYNEQFF. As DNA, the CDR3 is TGTGCCAGCAGCTTAGATTCAATGAGCGGGGGGGGCTACAATGAGCAGTTCTTC. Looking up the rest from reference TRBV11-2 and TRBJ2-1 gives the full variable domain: EAGVAQSPRYKIIEKRQSVAFWCNPISGHATLYWYQQILGQGPKLLIQFQNNGVVDDSQLPKDRFSAERLKGVDSTLKIQPAKLEDSAVYLCASSLDSMSGGGYNEQFFGPGTRLTVL.

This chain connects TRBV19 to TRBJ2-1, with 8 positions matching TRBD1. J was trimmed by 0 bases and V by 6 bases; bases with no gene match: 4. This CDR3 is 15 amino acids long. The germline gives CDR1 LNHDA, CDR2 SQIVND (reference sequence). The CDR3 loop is CASRGTGISYNEQFF. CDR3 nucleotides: TGTGCCAGTAGAGGGACAGGAATCTCCTACAATGAGCAGTTCTTC.

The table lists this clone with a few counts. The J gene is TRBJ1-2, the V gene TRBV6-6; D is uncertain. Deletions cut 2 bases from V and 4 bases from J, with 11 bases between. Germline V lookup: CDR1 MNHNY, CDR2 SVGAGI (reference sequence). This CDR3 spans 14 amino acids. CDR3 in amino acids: CASSYGRGFYGYTF. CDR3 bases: TGTGCCAGCAGTTACGGTCGGGGATTCTATGGCTACACCTTC.

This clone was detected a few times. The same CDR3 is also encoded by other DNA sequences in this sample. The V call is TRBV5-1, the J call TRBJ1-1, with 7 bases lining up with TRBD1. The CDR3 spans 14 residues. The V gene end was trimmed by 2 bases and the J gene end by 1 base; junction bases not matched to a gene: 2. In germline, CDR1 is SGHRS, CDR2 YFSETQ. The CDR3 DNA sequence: TGCGCCAGCAGCTTACAGGGGTGGAACACTGAAGCTTTCTTT. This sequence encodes CASSLQGWNTEAFF.

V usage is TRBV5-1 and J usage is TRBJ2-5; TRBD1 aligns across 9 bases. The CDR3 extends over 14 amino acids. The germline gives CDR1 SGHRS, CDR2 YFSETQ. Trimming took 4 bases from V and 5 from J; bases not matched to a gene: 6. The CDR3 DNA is TGCGCCAGCAGCAGGATGACAGGGGGGGAGACCCAGTACTTC. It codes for CASSRMTGGETQYF. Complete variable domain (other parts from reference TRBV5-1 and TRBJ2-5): KAGVTQTPRYLIKTRGQQVTLSCSPISGHRSVSWYQQTPGQGLQFLFEYFSETQRNKGNFPGRFSGRQFSNSRSEMNVSTLELGDSALYLCASSRMTGGETQYFGPGTRLLVL.

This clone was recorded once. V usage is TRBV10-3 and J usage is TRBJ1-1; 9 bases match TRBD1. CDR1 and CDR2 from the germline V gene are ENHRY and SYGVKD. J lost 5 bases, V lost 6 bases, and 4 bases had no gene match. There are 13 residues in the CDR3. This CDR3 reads CAIRGDRETEAFF. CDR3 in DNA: TGTGCCATCAGGGGGGACAGGGAAACTGAAGCTTTCTTT.

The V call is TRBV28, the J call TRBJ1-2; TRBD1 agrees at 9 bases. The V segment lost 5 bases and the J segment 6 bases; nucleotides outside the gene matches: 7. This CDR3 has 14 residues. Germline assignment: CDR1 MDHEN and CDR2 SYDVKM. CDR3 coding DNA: TGTGCCAGCAGTGCTTGGACAGGGGAAGATGGCTACACCTTC. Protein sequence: CASSAWTGEDGYTF.

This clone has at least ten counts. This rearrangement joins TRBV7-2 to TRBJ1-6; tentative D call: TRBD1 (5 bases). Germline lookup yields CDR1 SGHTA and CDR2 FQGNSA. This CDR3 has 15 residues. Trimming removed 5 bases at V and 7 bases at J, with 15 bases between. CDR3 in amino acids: CASSPHGTENSPLHF. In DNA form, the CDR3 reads TGTGCCAGCAGCCCCCACGGGACGGAAAATTCACCCCTCCACTTT. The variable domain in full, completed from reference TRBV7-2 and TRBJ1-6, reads GAGVSQSPSNKVTEKGKDVELRCDPISGHTALYWYRQSLGQGLEFLIYFQGNSAPDKSGLPSDRFSAERTGGSVSTLTIQRTQQEDSAVYLCASSPHGTENSPLHFGNGTRLTVT.

The CDR3 nucleotides are TGTGCCAGCAGCCAATCCGGGACAGCCCATGGCTACACCTTC. Its protein product is CASSQSGTAHGYTF. The V call is TRBV7-9, the J call TRBJ1-2, with 7 bases fitting TRBD1. There are 14 residues in the CDR3. Trimming at V came to 5 bases and at J to 6 bases, leaving 9 bases not matched to a gene. Germline CDR1 SEHNR, CDR2 FQNEAQ (reference sequence).

The CDR3 DNA reads as TGTGCCAGCAGTGACAGGGGTGGTGAAAAACTGTTTTTT. It codes for CASSDRGGEKLFF. The gene calls are TRBV25-1 and TRBJ1-4; D might be TRBD1 (6 bases). The CDR3 loop spans 13 amino acids. CDR1 is MGHDK, CDR2 SYGVNS, per germline. Trimming took 3 bases from V and 7 from J, leaving 9 bases between them.

CDR3 in amino acids: CASSPRGGTNTEAFF. The DNA of the CDR3 is TGTGCCAGCAGCCCCCGAGGCGGGACGAACACTGAAGCTTTCTTT. The chain links TRBV7-9 to TRBJ1-1, with D possibly matching TRBD1 (5 bases). Per germline, CDR1 SEHNR and CDR2 FQNEAQ (reference sequence). The V end was cut by 5 bases, the J end by 1 base, with 14 bases between. CDR3 size: 15 residues.

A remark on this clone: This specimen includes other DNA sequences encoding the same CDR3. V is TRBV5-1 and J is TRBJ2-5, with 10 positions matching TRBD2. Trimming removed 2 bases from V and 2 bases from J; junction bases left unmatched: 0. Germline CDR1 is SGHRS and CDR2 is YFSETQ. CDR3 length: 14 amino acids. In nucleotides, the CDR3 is TGCGCCAGCAGCTTACTAGCGGGGCAAGAGACCCAGTACTTC. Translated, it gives CASSLLAGQETQYF.

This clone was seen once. The CDR3 sequence: CASSSREINQPQHF. CDR3 in DNA: TGTGCCAGCAGTTCGAGAGAAATCAATCAGCCCCAGCATTTT. The gene calls are TRBV6-5 and TRBJ1-5; D call uncertain. Germline CDR1 and CDR2: MNHEY and SVGAGI. V lost 4 bases to trimming and J lost 3 bases, with 10 bases between them. This CDR3 has 14 residues.

In DNA form, the CDR3 reads TGTGCCAGCAGTGAAGCGCTAGCGGGAGGGCCCTTCTATGAGCAGTTCTTC. Its translation: CASSEALAGGPFYEQFF. The chain has TRBV6-1 and TRBJ2-1, with TRBD2 matching 12 bases. Per the germline V gene, CDR1 is MNHNS and CDR2 is SASEGT. Unmatched junction bases numbered 8, after V lost 0 bases and J lost 8 bases. The CDR3 is made up of 17 amino acids.

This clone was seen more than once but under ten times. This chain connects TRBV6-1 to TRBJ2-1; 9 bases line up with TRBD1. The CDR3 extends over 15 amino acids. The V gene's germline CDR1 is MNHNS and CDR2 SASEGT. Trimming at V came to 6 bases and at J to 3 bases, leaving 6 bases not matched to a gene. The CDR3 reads CASSGETGGYNEQFF. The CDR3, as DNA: TGTGCCAGCAGCGGGGAGACAGGGGGCTACAATGAGCAGTTCTTC.

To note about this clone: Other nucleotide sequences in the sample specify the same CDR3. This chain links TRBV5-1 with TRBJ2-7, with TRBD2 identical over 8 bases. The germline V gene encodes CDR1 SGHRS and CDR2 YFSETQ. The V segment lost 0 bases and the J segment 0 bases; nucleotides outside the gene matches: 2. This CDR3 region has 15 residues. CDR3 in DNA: TGCGCCAGCAGCTTGGGCGCGGGAGGCTCCTACGAGCAGTACTTC. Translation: CASSLGAGGSYEQYF.

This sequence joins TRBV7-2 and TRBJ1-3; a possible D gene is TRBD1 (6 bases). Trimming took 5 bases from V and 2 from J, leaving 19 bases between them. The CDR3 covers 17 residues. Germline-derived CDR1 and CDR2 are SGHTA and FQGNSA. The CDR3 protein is CASSRLAAQGTGNTIYF. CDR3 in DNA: TGTGCCAGCAGCCGATTAGCGGCACAGGGTACTGGAAACACCATATATTTT.

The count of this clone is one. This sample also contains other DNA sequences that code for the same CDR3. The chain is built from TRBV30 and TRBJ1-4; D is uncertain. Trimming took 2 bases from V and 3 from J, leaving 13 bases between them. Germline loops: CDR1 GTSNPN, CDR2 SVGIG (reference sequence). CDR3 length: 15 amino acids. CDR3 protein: CAWSSTGSSNEKLFF. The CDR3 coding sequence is TGTGCCTGGAGTTCGACCGGGTCATCTAATGAAAAACTGTTTTTT.

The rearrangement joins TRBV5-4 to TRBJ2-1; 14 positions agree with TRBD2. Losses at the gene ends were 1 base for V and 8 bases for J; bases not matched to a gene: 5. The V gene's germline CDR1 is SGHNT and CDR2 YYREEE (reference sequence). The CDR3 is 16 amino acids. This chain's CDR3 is CASSLSGLAGVHEQFF. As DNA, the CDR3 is TGTGCCAGCAGCTTGTCGGGACTAGCGGGAGTGCATGAGCAGTTCTTC.

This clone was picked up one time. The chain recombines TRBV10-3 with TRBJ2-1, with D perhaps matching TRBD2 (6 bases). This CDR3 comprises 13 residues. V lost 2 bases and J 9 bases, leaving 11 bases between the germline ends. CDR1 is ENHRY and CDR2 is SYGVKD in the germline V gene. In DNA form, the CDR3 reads TGTGCCATCAGTGAGGTCCTGGGGGGTGAGCAGTTCTTC. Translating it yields CAISEVLGGEQFF.

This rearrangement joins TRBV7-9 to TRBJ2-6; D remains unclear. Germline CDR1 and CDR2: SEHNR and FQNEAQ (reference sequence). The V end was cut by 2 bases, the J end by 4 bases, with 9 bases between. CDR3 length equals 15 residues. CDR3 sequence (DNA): TGTGCCAGCAGCTTAAAAGCCATGGGGGCCAACGTCCTGACTTTC. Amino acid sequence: CASSLKAMGANVLTF.

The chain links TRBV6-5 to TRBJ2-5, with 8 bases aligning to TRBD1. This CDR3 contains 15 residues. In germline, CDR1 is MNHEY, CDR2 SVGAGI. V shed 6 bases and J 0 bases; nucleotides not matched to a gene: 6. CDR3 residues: CASRPLTGDQETQYF. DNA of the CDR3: TGTGCCAGCAGACCATTGACAGGGGACCAAGAGACCCAGTACTTC.

CDR3 protein: CAWSAGFPLNTEAFF. The DNA for the CDR3 is TGTGCCTGGAGTGCGGGATTTCCCCTTAACACTGAAGCTTTCTTT. J is TRBJ1-1 and V is TRBV30, with unresolved D. CDR1 is GTSNPN, CDR2 SVGIG, per germline (reference sequence). The CDR3 length is 15 residues. V lost 1 base and J lost 2, with 14 bases in between.